This T cell receptor (beta chain) derives from a study of blood T cell repertoires in COVID-19. Background on the study: The United States, Italy and Spain were the sources of the acute and convalescent COVID-19 samples. Nucleic acid was either cDNA or gDNA, and it came from T cells, B-cell-depleted T cells, or PBMCs.

As processed by the authors: From reference gene primer amplification, estimates of nucleated cell counts were derived. Measured with immunoSEQ multiplex PCR; TCRdb has only the in-frame clones, and not every one. V and J calls and clone size are copied from that table; D and trimming were computed from the DNA. The data hold approximately 90,000 clones, with 75% to 90% observed a single time. Germline V gene lookup returns CDR1 KGHSH and CDR2 LQKENI. Trimming removed 6 bases at V and 2 bases at J, with 17 bases between. The CDR3 is made up of 16 amino acids. The TCR comes from a woman in her 70s with acute or convalescent COVID-19. This rearrangement joins TRBV18 to TRBJ1-5; D is uncertain. The sequencing sample was made of peripheral blood. CDR3 amino acids: CASSQDSLGGNQPQHF. Here the CDR3 DNA reads TGTGCCAGCTCCCAGGACTCCTTGGGAGGCAATCAGCCCCAGCATTTT.